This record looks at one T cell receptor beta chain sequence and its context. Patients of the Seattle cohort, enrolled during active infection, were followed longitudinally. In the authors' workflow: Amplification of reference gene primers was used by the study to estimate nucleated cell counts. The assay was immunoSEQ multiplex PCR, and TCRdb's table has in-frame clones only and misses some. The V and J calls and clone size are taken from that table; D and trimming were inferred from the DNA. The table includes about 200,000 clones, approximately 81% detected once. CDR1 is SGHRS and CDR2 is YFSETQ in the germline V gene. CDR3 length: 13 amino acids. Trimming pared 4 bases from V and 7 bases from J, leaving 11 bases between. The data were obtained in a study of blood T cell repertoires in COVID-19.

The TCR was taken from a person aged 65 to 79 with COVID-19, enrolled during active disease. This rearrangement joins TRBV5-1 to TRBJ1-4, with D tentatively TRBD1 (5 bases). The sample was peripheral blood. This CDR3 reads CASSMGLGEKLFF. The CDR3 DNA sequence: TGCGCCAGCAGCATGGGACTGGGTGAAAAACTGTTTTTT. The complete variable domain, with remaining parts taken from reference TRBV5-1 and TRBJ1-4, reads KAGVTQTPRYLIKTRGQQVTLSCSPISGHRSVSWYQQTPGQGLQFLFEYFSETQRNKGNFPGRFSGRQFSNSRSEMNVSTLELGDSALYLCASSMGLGEKLFFGSGTQLSVL.